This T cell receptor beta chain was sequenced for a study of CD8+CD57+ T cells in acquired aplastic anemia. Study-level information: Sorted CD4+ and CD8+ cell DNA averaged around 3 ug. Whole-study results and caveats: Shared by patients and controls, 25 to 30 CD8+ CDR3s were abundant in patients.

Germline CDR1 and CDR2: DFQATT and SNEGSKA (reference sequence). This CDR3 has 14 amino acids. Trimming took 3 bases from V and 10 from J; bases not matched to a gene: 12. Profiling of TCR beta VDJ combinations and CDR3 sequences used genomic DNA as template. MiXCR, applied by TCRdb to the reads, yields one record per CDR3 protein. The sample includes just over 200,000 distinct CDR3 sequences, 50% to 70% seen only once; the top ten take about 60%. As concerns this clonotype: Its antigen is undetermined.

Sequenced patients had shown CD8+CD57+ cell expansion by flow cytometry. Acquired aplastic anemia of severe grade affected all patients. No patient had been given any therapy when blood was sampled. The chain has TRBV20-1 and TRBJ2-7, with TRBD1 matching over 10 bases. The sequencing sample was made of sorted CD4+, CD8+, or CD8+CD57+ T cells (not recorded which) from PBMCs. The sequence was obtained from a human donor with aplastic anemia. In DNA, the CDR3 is TGCAGTGCTAGGCCCCCGGGACAGGGGCCAGTCCAGTACTTC. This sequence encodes CSARPPGQGPVQYF.